Given below is one T cell receptor (beta chain) in context. This sample was included in a study of OX40 agonist ivuxolimab in advanced cancers. Whole-study context: Patients assigned to dose escalation were diagnosed with hepatocellular carcinoma, melanoma, renal cell or head and neck cancer. Three partial responders included one hepatocellular carcinoma patient and two cutaneous melanoma patients.

Patients had blood sampled at baseline and again on cycle 4 day 1 and cycle 7 day 1. This table comes from immunoSEQ multiplex PCR, and its TCRdb copy is limited to in-frame clones, with some not included. The repertoire includes more than 45,000 clones, roughly 90% of them detected once, and about 8% sits in the top ten. The TCR was taken from an adult with an advanced solid tumor such as melanoma, head and neck, liver or kidney cancer. This specimen was CD4+ or CD8+ T cells sorted from blood, taken in a trial of the OX40 agonist ivuxolimab.

CDR3 DNA sequence: TGTGCCAGTACTGGGTTAGCGGGAGTGGCCAACACCGGGGAGCTGTTTTTT. Its translation is CASTGLAGVANTGELFF. The V gene is TRBV19, the J gene TRBJ2-2; 9 positions match TRBD2. With 7 bases clipped from V and 2 bases from J, the junction kept 11 bases outside the gene matches. The CDR3 is 17 amino acids. Looked up from germline, CDR1 is LNHDA and CDR2 is SQIVND (reference sequence).